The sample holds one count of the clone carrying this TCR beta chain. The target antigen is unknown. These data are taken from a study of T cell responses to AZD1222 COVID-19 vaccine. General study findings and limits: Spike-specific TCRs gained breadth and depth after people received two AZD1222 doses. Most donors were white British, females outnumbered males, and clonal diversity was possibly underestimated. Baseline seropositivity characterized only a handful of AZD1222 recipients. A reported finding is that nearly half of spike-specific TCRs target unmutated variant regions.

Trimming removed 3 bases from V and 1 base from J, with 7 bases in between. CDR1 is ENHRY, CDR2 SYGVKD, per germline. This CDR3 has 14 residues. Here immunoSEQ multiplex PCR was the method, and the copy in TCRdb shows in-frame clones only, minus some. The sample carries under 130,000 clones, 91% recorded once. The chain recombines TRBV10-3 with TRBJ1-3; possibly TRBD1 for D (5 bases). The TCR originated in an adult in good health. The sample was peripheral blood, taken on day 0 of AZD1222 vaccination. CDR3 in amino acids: CAISDGASGNTIYF. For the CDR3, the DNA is TGTGCCATCAGTGATGGGGCATCTGGAAACACCATATATTTT.